The 21 T cell receptor beta chains below were found in one sample sequenced in a study of blood T cell repertoires in COVID-19. Only in-frame clones appear in the TCRdb table, and some are missing; sequencing was by immunoSEQ multiplex PCR. Altogether 200,000 to 250,000 clones are present, 86% being singletons, with the ten largest covering around 2.8%. The specimen sequenced was peripheral blood. The source of these receptors is a woman aged 30 to 39 who had recovered from COVID-19.

There are a few counts of this clone. The rearrangement joins TRBV29-1 to TRBJ2-4; 10 bases fit TRBD1. The CDR3 consists of 12 residues. In germline, CDR1 is SQVTM, CDR2 ANQGSEA. J was trimmed by 8 bases and V by 6 bases; bases with no gene match: 4. This CDR3 reads CSVGQGVYIQYF. The CDR3 coding sequence is TGCAGCGTCGGACAGGGGGTATACATTCAGTACTTC.

The rearrangement uses TRBV10-3 and TRBJ2-1, with 8 bases that match TRBD2. The CDR3 is 17 amino acids. The ends lost 4 bases at V and 0 bases at J; junction bases unmatched: 8. Germline loops: CDR1 ENHRY, CDR2 SYGVKD. CDR3 sequence (DNA): TGTGCCATCAGTGGATGGATGGCGGGGGGCTCCTACAATGAGCAGTTCTTC. It is translated as CAISGWMAGGSYNEQFF.

Comment on this clone: Different DNA sequences within this sample yield the same CDR3. The chain has TRBV12-5 and TRBJ2-6; D not certain. CDR1 LGHNT and CDR2 FRNRAP come from the germline V gene. The V gene lost 6 bases and the J gene lost 1 base, with 4 bases spanning the gap. The length of the CDR3 is 13 residues. The CDR3 here is CASGLSGANVLTF. The CDR3 region has the DNA TGTGCTAGTGGGTTATCTGGGGCCAACGTCCTGACTTTC. The variable domain in full, with the rest retrieved from reference TRBV12-5 and TRBJ2-6, is DARVTQTPRHKVTEMGQEVTMRCQPILGHNTVFWYRQTMMQGLELLAYFRNRAPLDDSGMPKDRFSAEMPDATLATLKIQPSEPRDSAVYFCASGLSGANVLTFGAGSRLTVL.

The genes are TRBV7-2 and TRBJ1-2; possible D gene TRBD1, 6 bases. The V end was cut by 5 bases, the J end by 0 bases, with 13 bases between. CDR1 is SGHTA, CDR2 FQGNSA, per germline. This CDR3 is built from 15 residues. The CDR3 loop reads CASSLDRTTNYGYTF. The CDR3 DNA reads TGTGCCAGCAGCCTGGACAGAACAACTAACTATGGCTACACCTTC. Combining the CDR3 with reference TRBV7-2 and TRBJ1-2 gives the whole variable domain GAGVSQSPSNKVTEKGKDVELRCDPISGHTALYWYRQSLGQGLEFLIYFQGNSAPDKSGLPSDRFSAERTGGSVSTLTIQRTQQEDSAVYLCASSLDRTTNYGYTFGSGTRLTVV.

The rearrangement links TRBV3-1 (or the pseudogene TRBV3-2) to TRBJ1-5; 8 nucleotides align to TRBD1. The CDR3 loop spans 18 amino acids. V trimming: 4 bases; J trimming: 2 bases; junction bases outside the gene matches: 13. Germline V gives CDR1 LGHDT, CDR2 YNNKEL (reference sequence). DNA of the CDR3: TGTGCCAGCAGCCCCGGGACAGGAGCCCGGGGGCGCAATCAGCCCCAGCATTTT. Protein sequence: CASSPGTGARGRNQPQHF.

V gene TRBV10-3 combines with J gene TRBJ2-5; no reliable D call. Trimming removed 3 bases from V and 5 bases from J, with 7 bases in between. Germline CDR1 and CDR2: ENHRY and SYGVKD. This CDR3 region has 12 residues. The CDR3 spells CAISDFGETQYF. Here the CDR3 DNA reads TGTGCCATCAGTGATTTCGGGGAGACCCAGTACTTC.

This clone occurred once. The V and J genes are TRBV20-1 and TRBJ1-2, with D unresolved. The germline V gene has CDR1 DFQATT and CDR2 SNEGSKA (reference sequence). The CDR3 has 13 amino acids. V lost 3 bases, J lost 0 bases, and 8 bases lay in between. The CDR3 protein is CSASGVANYGYTF. CDR3 sequence (DNA): TGCAGTGCTAGTGGAGTGGCTAACTATGGCTACACCTTC.

The chain couples TRBV7-2 to TRBJ1-5, with 7 nucleotides matching TRBD1. Germline-derived CDR1 and CDR2 are SGHTA and FQGNSA. The CDR3 length is 15 residues. V lost 4 bases to trimming and J lost 2 bases; unmatched junction nucleotides: 5. The CDR3: CASSSLQGRNQPQHF. The CDR3 DNA reads as TGTGCCAGCAGCTCCCTACAGGGGCGCAATCAGCCCCAGCATTTT.

This clone was seen only a few times. This chain uses TRBV5-1 with TRBJ2-3; the match to TRBD2 covers 7 bases. CDR1 is SGHRS, CDR2 YFSETQ, per germline. V lost 0 bases to trimming and J lost 0 bases; unmatched junction nucleotides: 1. The CDR3 runs 15 residues. The CDR3 DNA follows: TGCGCCAGCAGCTTGGTACTAGCGAGCACAGATACGCAGTATTTT. This gives the protein CASSLVLASTDTQYF.

The rearrangement uses TRBV10-2 and TRBJ2-1; 13 bases agree with TRBD2. CDR3 length: 15 amino acids. CDR1 and CDR2 (germline): WSHSY, SAAADI. With 5 bases clipped from V and 8 bases from J, the junction kept 6 bases outside the gene matches. CDR3 sequence reads: CASSLGLAGWDEQFF. For the CDR3, the DNA is TGCGCCAGCAGTCTGGGACTAGCGGGGTGGGATGAGCAGTTCTTC.

This chain links TRBV9 with TRBJ1-1; 7 positions match TRBD1. Per the germline V gene, CDR1 is SGDLS and CDR2 is YYNGEE. The V gene end was trimmed by 4 bases and the J gene end by 4 bases; junction bases not matched to a gene: 7. CDR3 length: 14 residues. CDR3 DNA sequence: TGTGCCAGCAGCTCATCAGGGGGAGGCACTGAAGCTTTCTTT. Amino acid sequence: CASSSSGGGTEAFF.

The chain uses TRBV2 and TRBJ2-7, with a tentative D call TRBD1 (5 bases). Per the germline V gene, CDR1 is SNHLY and CDR2 is FYNNEI. The ends were cut back, 2 bases at V and 5 bases at J, with 13 bases in the middle. The CDR3 runs 14 residues. The DNA of the CDR3 is TGTGCCAGCAGTGAACAGGGTTTCGCCCACGAGCAGTACTTC. It yields the protein CASSEQGFAHEQYF.

The V gene is TRBV5-1, the J gene TRBJ2-3, with 7 bases identical to TRBD2. The ends lost 5 bases at V and 2 bases at J; junction bases unmatched: 11. Germline CDR1 and CDR2: SGHRS and YFSETQ. The length of the CDR3 is 16 residues. For the CDR3, the DNA is TGCGCCAGCAGGGGGGGGGACTTTAAGGTCACAGATACGCAGTATTTT. It translates to CASRGGDFKVTDTQYF.

This clone was picked up one time. The chain is built from TRBV7-9 and TRBJ2-7; D unclear. V lost 5 bases, J lost 2 bases, and 13 bases lay in between. Germline assignment: CDR1 SEHNR and CDR2 FQNEAQ (reference sequence). This CDR3 comprises 14 residues. The CDR3 loop is CASSPRYLAYEQYF. In DNA form, the CDR3 reads TGTGCCAGCAGCCCCCGGTATTTGGCCTACGAGCAGTACTTC.

The chain carries TRBV10-1 and TRBJ2-3, with TRBD2 identical over 13 bases. Germline V gives CDR1 WNHNN, CDR2 SYGVQD (reference sequence). The CDR3 covers 17 residues. Trimming cost V 3 bases and J 5 bases; bases outside gene matches: 8. The CDR3 nucleotides are TGCGCCAGCAGTGACCACCGACTAGCGGGGGGATTAGATACGCAGTATTTT. Protein sequence: CASSDHRLAGGLDTQYF.

This rearrangement joins TRBV6-4 to TRBJ1-2; D uncertain. Germline CDR1 MRHNA, CDR2 SNTAGT. This CDR3 has 12 amino acids. V lost 6 bases to trimming and J lost 5 bases, with 10 bases between them. DNA for the CDR3: TGTGCCAGCAGCCCCGGACTATATGGCTACACCTTC. Translation: CASSPGLYGYTF.

The chain is built from TRBV19 and TRBJ1-5; a possible D gene is TRBD1 (6 bases). Trimming pared 5 bases from V and 4 bases from J, leaving 12 bases between. The germline gives CDR1 LNHDA, CDR2 SQIVND (reference sequence). The length of the CDR3 is 14 residues. The CDR3 region has the DNA TGTGCCAGTAGTTGGGACAACAAGAATCAGCCCCAGCATTTT. Its translation: CASSWDNKNQPQHF.

The chain uses TRBV4-1 and TRBJ2-3; D uncertain. CDR1 is MGHRA and CDR2 is YSYEKL in the germline V gene. Trimming removed 1 base from V and 4 bases from J, with 18 bases in between. The CDR3 has 17 residues. CDR3 coding DNA: TGCGCCAGCAGCCAAGTCTTACAGAAGTCTGGCCCAGATACGCAGTATTTT. Protein sequence: CASSQVLQKSGPDTQYF.

V gene TRBV28 combines with J gene TRBJ1-2, with 9 bases identical to TRBD1. The V segment lost 2 bases and the J segment 6 bases; nucleotides outside the gene matches: 4. The CDR3 runs to 14 residues. Germline CDR1 reads MDHEN; CDR2 reads SYDVKM. The DNA of the CDR3 is TGTGCCAGCAGTTTAGGGGACAGGGAGAATGGCTACACCTTC. Its protein is CASSLGDRENGYTF.

V is TRBV5-1 and J is TRBJ2-7, with 7 bases aligning to TRBD1. The CDR3 consists of 15 residues. The germline gives CDR1 SGHRS, CDR2 YFSETQ. The V gene end was trimmed by 2 bases and the J gene end by 3 bases; junction bases not matched to a gene: 8. CDR3 bases: TGCGCCAGCAGCTTCGCGACAGGGCTGGGCTACGAGCAGTACTTC. The encoded protein is CASSFATGLGYEQYF.

V is TRBV19 and J is TRBJ2-7, with TRBD1 matching over 7 bases. Per the germline V gene, CDR1 is LNHDA and CDR2 is SQIVND (reference sequence). V was pared by 3 bases and J by 3 bases, with 8 bases of the junction left unmatched. This CDR3 region has 15 residues. The CDR3 DNA follows: TGTGCCAGTAGTATCTCTACAGGGGCCCTCTACGAGCAGTACTTC. Amino acids: CASSISTGALYEQYF.